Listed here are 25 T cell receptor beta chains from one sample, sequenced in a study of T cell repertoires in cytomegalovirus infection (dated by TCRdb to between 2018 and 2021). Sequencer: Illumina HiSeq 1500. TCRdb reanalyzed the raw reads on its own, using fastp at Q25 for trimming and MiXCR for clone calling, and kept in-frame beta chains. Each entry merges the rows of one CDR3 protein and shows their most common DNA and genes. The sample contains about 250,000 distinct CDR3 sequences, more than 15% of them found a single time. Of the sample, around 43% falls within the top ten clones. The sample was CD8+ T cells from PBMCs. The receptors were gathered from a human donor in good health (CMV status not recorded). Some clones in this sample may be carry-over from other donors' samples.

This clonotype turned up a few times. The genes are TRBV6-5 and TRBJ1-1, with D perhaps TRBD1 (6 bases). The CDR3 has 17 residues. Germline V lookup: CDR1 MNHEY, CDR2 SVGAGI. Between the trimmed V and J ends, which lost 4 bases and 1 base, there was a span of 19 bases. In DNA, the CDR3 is TGTGCCAGCAGTTCAGAGTTTCGGACAGCATCGAACACTGAAGCTTTCTTT. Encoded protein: CASSSEFRTASNTEAFF.

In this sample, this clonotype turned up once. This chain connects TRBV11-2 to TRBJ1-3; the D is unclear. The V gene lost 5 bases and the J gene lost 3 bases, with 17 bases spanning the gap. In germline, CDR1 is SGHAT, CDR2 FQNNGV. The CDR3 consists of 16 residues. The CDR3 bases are TGTGCCAGCAGCCCATCTGACCGGAGCCTTGGAAACACCATATATTTT. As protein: CASSPSDRSLGNTIYF.

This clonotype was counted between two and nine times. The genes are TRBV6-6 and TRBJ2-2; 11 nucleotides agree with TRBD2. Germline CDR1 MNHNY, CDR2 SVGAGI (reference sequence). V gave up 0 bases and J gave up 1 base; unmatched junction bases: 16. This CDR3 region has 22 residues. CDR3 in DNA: TGTGCCAGCAGTTACTCGCCGACCCCACTAGCGGGGGACGGAAAGAACACCGGGGAGCTGTTTTTT. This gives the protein CASSYSPTPLAGDGKNTGELFF.

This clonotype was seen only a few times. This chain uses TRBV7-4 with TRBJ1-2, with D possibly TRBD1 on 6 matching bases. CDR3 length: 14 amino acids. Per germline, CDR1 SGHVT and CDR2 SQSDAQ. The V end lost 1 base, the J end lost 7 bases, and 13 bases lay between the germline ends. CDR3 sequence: CASSLGGPPPGYTF. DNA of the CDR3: TGTGCCAGCAGCTTAGGGGGGCCCCCCCCTGGCTACACCTTC.

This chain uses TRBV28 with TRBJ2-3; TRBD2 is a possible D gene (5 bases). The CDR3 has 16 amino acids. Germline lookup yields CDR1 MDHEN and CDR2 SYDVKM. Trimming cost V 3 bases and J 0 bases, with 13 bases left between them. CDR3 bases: TGTGCCAGCAGTTTTCCCCGAGCGGAAAGCACAGATACGCAGTATTTT. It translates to CASSFPRAESTDTQYF. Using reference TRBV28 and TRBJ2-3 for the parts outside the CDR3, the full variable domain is DVKVTQSSRYLVKRTGEKVFLECVQDMDHENMFWYRQDPGLGLRLIYFSYDVKMKEKGDIPEGYSVSREKKERFSLILESASTNQTSMYLCASSFPRAESTDTQYFGPGTRLTVL.

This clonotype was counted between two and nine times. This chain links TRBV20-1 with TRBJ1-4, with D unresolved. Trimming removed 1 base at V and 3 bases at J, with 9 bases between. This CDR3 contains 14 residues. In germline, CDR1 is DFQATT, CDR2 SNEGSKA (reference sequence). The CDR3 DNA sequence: TGCAGTGCTAGAGTAAGCGAGGCTAATGAAAAACTGTTTTTT. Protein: CSARVSEANEKLFF.

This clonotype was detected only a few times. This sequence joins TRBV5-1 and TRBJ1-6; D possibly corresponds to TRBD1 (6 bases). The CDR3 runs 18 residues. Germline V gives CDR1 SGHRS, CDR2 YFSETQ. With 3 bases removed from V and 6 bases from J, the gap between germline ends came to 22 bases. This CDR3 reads CASSWAKQGPSGNSPLHF. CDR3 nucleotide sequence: TGCGCCAGCAGCTGGGCGAAACAGGGACCCTCTGGTAATTCACCCCTCCACTTT. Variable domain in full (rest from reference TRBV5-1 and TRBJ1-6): KAGVTQTPRYLIKTRGQQVTLSCSPISGHRSVSWYQQTPGQGLQFLFEYFSETQRNKGNFPGRFSGRQFSNSRSEMNVSTLELGDSALYLCASSWAKQGPSGNSPLHFGNGTRLTVT.

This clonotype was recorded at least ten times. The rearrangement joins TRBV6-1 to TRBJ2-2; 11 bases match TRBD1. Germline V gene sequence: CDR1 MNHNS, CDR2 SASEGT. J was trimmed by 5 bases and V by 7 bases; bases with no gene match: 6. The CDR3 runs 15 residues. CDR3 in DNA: TGTGCCAGCACCGGACAGGGGGCAGGAACCGGGGAGCTGTTTTTT. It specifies CASTGQGAGTGELFF.

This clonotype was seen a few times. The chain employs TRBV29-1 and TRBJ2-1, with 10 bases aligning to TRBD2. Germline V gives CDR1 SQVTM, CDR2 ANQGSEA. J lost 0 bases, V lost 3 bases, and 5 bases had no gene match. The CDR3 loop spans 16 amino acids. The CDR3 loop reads CSVEGSGGTSYNEQFF. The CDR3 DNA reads TGCAGCGTTGAGGGTAGCGGGGGGACCTCCTACAATGAGCAGTTCTTC.

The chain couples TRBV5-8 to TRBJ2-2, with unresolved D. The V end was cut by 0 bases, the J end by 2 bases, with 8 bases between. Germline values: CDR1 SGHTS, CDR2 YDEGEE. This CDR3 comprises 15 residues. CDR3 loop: CASSLGVSNTGELFF. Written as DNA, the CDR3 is TGTGCCAGCAGCTTGGGTGTCAGCAACACCGGGGAGCTGTTTTTT.

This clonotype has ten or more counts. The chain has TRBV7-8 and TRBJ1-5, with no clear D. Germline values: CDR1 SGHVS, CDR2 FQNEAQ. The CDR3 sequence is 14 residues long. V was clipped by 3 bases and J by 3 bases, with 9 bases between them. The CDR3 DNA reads TGTGCCAGCAGCTTCGACGGTTACAATCAGCCCCAGCATTTT. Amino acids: CASSFDGYNQPQHF.

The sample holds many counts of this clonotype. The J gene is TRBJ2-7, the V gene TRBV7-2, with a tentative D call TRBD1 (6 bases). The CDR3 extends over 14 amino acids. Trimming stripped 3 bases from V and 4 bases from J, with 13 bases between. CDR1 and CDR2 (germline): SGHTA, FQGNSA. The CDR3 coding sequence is TGTGCCAGCAGCTTGGGACAACCGCTATACGAGCAGTACTTC. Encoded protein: CASSLGQPLYEQYF.

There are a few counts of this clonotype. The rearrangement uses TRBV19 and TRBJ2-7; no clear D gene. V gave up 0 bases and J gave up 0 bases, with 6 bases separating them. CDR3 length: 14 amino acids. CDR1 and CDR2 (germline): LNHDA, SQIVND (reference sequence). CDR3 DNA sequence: TGTGCCAGTAGTATAGAAGAGTTCTCCTACGAGCAGTACTTC. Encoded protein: CASSIEEFSYEQYF.

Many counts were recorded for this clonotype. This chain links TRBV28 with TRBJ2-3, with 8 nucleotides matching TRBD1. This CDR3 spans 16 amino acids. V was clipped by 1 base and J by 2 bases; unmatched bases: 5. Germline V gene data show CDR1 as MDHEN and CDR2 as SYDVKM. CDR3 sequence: CASSLYAGGYTDTQYF. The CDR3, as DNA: TGTGCCAGCAGTTTATATGCAGGGGGCTACACAGATACGCAGTATTTT.

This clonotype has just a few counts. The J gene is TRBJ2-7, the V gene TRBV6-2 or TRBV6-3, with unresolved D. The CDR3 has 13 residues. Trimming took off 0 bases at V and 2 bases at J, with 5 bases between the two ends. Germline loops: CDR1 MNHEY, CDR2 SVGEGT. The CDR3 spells CASSYSTPYEQYF. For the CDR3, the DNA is TGTGCCAGCAGTTACTCGACCCCCTACGAGCAGTACTTC.

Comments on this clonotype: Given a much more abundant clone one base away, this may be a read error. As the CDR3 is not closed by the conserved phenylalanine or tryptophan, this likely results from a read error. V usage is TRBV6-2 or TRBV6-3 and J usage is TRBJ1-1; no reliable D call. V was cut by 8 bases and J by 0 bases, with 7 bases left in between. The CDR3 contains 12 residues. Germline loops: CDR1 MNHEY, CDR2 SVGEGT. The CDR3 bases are TGTGCCAGCGCGGTACTGAACACTGAAGCTTTCTCT. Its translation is CASAVLNTEAFS.

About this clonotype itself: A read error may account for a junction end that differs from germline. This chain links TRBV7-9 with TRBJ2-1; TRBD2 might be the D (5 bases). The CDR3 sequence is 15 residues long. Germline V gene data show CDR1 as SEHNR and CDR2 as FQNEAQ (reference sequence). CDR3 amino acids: CASSLELSSYDEQFF. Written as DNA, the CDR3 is TGTGCCAGCAGCTTAGAATTGTCTAGCTACGATGAGCAGTTCTTC.

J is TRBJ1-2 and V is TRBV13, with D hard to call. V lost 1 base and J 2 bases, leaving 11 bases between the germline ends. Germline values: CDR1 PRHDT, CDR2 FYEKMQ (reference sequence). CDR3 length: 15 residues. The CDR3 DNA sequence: TGTGCCAGCAGCTTAGTGAGCGGGCAGAACTATGGCTACACCTTC. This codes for CASSLVSGQNYGYTF.

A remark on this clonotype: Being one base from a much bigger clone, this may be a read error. CDR3 loop: CVSSGRVYEQYF. The CDR3 nucleotides read TGTGTCAGCAGCGGCAGGGTCTACGAGCAGTACTTC. V gene TRBV11-2 combines with J gene TRBJ2-7; D may be TRBD1 or TRBD2 (5 bases each). Per germline, CDR1 SGHAT and CDR2 FQNNGV. The CDR3 sequence is 12 residues long.

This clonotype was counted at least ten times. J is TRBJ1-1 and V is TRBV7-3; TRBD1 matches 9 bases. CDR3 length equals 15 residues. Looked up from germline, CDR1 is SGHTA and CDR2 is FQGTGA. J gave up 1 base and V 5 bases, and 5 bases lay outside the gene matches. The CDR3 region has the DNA TGTGCCAGCAGCGTACAGGGGGCAGGGAACACTGAAGCTTTCTTT. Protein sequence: CASSVQGAGNTEAFF.

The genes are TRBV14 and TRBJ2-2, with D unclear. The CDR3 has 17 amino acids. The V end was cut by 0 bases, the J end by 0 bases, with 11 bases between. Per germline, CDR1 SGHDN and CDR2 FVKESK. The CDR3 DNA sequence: TGTGCCAGCAGCCAAGATGCGACGGAACCGAACACCGGGGAGCTGTTTTTT. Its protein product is CASSQDATEPNTGELFF.

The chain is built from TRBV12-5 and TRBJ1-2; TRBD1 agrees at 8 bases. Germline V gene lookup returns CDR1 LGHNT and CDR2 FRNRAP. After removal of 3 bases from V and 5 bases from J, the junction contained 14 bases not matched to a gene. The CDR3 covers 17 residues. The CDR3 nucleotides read TGTGCTAGTGGTTTTACCCCACAGGGGGATGCATTGTATGGCTACACCTTC. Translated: CASGFTPQGDALYGYTF.

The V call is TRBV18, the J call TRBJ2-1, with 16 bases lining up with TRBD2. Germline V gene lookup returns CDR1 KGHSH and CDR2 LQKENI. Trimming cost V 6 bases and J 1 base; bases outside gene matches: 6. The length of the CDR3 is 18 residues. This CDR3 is CASSPGTSGGASYNEQFF. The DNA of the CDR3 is TGTGCCAGCTCCCCCGGGACTAGCGGGGGGGCGTCCTACAATGAGCAGTTCTTC. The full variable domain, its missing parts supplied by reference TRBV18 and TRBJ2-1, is NAGVMQNPRHLVRRRGQEARLRCSPMKGHSHVYWYRQLPEEGLKFMVYLQKENIIDESGMPKERFSAEFPKEGPSILRIQQVVRGDSAAYFCASSPGTSGGASYNEQFFGPGTRLTVL.

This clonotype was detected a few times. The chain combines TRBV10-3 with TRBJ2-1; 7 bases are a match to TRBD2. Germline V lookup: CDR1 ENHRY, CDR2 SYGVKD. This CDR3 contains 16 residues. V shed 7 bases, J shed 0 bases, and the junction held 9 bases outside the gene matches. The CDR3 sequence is CAINPDRTSSYNEQFF. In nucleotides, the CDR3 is TGTGCCATCAACCCCGACCGGACTAGCTCCTACAATGAGCAGTTCTTC.

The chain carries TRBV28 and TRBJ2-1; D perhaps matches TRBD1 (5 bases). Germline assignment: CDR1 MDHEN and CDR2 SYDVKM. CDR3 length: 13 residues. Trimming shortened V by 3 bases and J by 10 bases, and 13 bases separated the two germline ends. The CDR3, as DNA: TGTGCCAGCAGTTTGCTCAGGGCTAAGGAGCAGTTCTTC. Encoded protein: CASSLLRAKEQFF.